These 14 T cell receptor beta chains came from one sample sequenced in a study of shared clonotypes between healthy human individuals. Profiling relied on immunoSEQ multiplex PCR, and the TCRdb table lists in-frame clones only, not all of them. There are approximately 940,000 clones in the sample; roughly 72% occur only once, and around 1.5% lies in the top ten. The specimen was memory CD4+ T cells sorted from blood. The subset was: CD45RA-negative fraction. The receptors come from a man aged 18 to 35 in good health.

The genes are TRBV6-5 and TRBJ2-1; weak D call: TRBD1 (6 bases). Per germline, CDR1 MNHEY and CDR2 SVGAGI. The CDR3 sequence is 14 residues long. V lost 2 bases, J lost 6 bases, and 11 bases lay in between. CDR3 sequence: CASSYGPGANEQFF. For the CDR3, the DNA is TGTGCCAGCAGTTACGGGCCAGGGGCCAATGAGCAGTTCTTC.

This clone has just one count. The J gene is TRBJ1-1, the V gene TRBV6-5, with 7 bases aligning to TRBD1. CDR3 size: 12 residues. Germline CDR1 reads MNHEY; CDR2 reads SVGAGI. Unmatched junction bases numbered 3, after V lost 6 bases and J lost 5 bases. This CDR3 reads CASSRGGTEAFF. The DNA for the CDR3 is TGTGCCAGCAGCAGGGGGGGAACTGAAGCTTTCTTT.

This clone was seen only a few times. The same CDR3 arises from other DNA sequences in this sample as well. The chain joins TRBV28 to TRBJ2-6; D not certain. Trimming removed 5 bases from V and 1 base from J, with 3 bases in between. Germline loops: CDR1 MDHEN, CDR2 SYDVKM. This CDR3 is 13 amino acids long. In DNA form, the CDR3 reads TGTGCCAGCAGTCTTTCTGGGGCCAACGTCCTGACTTTC. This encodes CASSLSGANVLTF.

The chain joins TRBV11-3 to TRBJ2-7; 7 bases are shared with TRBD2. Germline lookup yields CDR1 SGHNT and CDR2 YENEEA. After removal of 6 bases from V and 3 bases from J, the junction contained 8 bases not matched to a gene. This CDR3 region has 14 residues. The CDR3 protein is CASSVGRGSYEQYF. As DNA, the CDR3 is TGTGCCAGCAGTGTGGGGCGGGGGAGCTACGAGCAGTACTTC.

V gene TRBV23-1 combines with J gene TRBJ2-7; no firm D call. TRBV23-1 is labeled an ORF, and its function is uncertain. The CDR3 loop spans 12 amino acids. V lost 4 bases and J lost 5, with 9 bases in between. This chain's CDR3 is CASSRGPHEQYF. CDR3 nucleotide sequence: TGCGCCAGCAGTCGTGGTCCCCACGAGCAGTACTTC.

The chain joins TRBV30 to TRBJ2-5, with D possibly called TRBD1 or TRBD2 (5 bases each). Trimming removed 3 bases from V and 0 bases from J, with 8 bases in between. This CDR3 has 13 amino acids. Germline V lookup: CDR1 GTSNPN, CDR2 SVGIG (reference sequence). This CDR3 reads CAWSLGDQETQYF. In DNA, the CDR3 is TGTGCCTGGAGCCTGGGGGACCAAGAGACCCAGTACTTC. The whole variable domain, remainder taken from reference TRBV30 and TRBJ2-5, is SQTIHQWPATLVQPVGSPLSLECTVEGTSNPNLYWYRQAAGRGLQLLFYSVGIGQISSEVPQNLSASRPQDRQFILSSKKLLLSDSGFYLCAWSLGDQETQYFGPGTRLLVL.

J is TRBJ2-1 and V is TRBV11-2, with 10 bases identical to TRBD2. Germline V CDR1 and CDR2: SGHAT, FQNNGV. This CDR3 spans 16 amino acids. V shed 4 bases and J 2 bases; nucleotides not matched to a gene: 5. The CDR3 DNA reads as TGTGCCAGCAGCTGGCTAACTAGCGGGACCTACAATGAGCAGTTCTTC. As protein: CASSWLTSGTYNEQFF.

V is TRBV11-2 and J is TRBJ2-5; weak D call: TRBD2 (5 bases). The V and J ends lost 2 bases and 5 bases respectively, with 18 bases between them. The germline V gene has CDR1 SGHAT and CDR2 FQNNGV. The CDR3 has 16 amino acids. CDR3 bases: TGTGCCAGCAGCTTAACGTCGGGGATCTTTCGGGAGACCCAGTACTTC. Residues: CASSLTSGIFRETQYF.

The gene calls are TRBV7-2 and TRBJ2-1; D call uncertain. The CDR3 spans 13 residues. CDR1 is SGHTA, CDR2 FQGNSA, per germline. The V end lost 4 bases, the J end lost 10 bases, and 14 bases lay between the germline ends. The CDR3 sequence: CASSWRSALEQFF. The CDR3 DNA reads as TGTGCCAGCAGCTGGCGCAGCGCCTTAGAGCAGTTCTTC.

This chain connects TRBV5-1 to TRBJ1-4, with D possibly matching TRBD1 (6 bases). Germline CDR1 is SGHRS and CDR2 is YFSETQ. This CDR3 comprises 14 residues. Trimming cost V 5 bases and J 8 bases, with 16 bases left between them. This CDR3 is CASRLTGSGEKLFF. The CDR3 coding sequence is TGCGCCAGCAGACTTACAGGGTCGGGCGAAAAACTGTTTTTT.

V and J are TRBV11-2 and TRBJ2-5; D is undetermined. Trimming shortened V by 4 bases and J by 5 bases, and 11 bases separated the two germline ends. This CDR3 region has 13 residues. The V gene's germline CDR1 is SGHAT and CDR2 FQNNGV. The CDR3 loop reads CASSSVVVETQYF. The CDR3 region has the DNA TGTGCCAGCAGCTCAGTGGTCGTGGAGACCCAGTACTTC.

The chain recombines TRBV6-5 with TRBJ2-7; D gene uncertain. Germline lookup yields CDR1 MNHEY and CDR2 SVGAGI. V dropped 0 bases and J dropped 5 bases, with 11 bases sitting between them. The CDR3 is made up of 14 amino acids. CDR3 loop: CASSYSGLIHEQYF. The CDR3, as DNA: TGTGCCAGCAGTTACTCAGGCCTAATCCACGAGCAGTACTTC.

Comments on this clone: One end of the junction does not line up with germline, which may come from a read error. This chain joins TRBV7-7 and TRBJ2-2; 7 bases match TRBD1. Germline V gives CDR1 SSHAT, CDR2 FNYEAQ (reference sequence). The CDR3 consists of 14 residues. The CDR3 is CASSLARGTGELFF. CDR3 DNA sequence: TGTGCTAGCAGCTTAGCCAGGGGGACCGGGGAGCTGTTTTTT.

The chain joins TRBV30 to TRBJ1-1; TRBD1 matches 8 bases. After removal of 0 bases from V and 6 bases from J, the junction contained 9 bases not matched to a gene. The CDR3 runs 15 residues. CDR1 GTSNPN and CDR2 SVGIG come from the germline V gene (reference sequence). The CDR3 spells CAWSVLDRVYAEAFF. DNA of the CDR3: TGTGCCTGGAGTGTACTGGACAGGGTTTACGCTGAAGCTTTCTTT.